The clone carrying this T cell receptor beta chain was seen at least ten times. The time point denotes: persistent/refractory GD, antithyroid drugs over 5 years with positive TRAb. Researchers made the TCR library from RNA that was extracted from PBMCs. The data belong to a study of regulatory T cells in long-lasting Graves disease. V was clipped by 7 bases and J by 4 bases, with 19 bases between them. In germline, CDR1 is SNHLY, CDR2 FYNNEI. CDR3 length: 15 amino acids. Relying on iRepertoire HTBI primers and Arm-PCR of CDR3 regions, the team built TCR beta libraries. Using its own MiXCR run on the multiplex PCR reads, TCRdb lists one record per CDR3 protein. The top ten hold about a quarter of the sample, which has about 420,000 distinct CDR3 sequences, 23% seen once.

The TCR sequence derives from a female donor with Graves disease. This material consisted of peripheral blood mononuclear cells (PBMCs), taken when the disease was refractory, from a patient treated with antithyroid drugs. The genes are TRBV2 and TRBJ2-5; a possible D gene is TRBD2 (7 bases). The CDR3, as DNA: TGTGCCAGCACTATTGTAAGGGGGAGGGGAGAGACCCAGTACTTC. Translation gives CASTIVRGRGETQYF.